A single sample is the source of the 9 T cell receptor beta chains below, sequenced in a study of metastatic and nonmetastatic thyroid tumors (dated by TCRdb to between 2020 and 2021). Before undergoing thyroid surgery, none of the patients had been given any kind of treatment. Library creation used PCR. Sequencing used an Illumina HiSeq 4000. TCRdb reworked the public reads: Q25 trimming with fastp, MiXCR clone assembly, productive beta chains retained. The sample data list about 53,000 clones, and 20% to 25% of these were observed just once. 3.5% to 4.5% of the sample belongs to the ten largest clones. The sample consisted of blood. The receptors here all came from a female donor with papillary thyroid cancer or a benign thyroid nodule (not recorded which). Some clones in this sample may be carry-over from other donors' samples.

This clone was detected many times. This chain links TRBV20-1 with TRBJ2-5; TRBD2 aligns across 7 bases. Trimming removed 4 bases from V and 5 bases from J; junction bases left unmatched: 25. Germline V gene lookup returns CDR1 DFQATT and CDR2 SNEGSKA (reference sequence). The CDR3 contains 19 residues. CDR3 sequence (DNA): TGCAGTGCTAAATCGTCCCGCACTAGCGCTCTGGTGCCAGTGGAGACCCAGTACTTC. Protein product: CSAKSSRTSALVPVETQYF.

The chain employs TRBV28 and TRBJ1-4; D unresolved. V lost 5 bases and J 8 bases, leaving 9 bases between the germline ends. Germline V lookup: CDR1 MDHEN, CDR2 SYDVKM. The CDR3 extends over 12 amino acids. The CDR3 DNA sequence: TGTGCCAGCAGTAAGAAAGAAGAAAAACTGTTTTTT. This encodes CASSKKEEKLFF.

This clone was counted many times. This chain joins TRBV19 and TRBJ1-5; 7 bases are a match to TRBD1. CDR3 length: 15 amino acids. Trimming took 7 bases from V and 6 from J; bases not matched to a gene: 12. Germline V gene data show CDR1 as LNHDA and CDR2 as SQIVND (reference sequence). The CDR3 nucleotides read TGTGCCAGTACCCTTGACACAGGGGAGGGTCAGCCCCAGCATTTT. Amino acid sequence: CASTLDTGEGQPQHF.

The sample holds many counts of this clone. The chain is built from TRBV2 and TRBJ1-3; 10 bases are a match to TRBD1. Looked up from germline, CDR1 is SNHLY and CDR2 is FYNNEI. The trim removed 6 bases at V and 4 bases at J, leaving 6 bases unmatched. There are 15 residues in the CDR3. CDR3 loop: CASRDDRGLGNTIYF. The CDR3 nucleotides read TGTGCCAGCAGGGACGACAGGGGGCTAGGAAACACCATATATTTT.

In this sample, this clone turned up many times. The chain combines TRBV30 with TRBJ1-5; TRBD1 aligns across 8 bases. V lost 4 bases, J lost 4 bases, and 3 bases stayed unmatched. There are 13 residues in the CDR3. Germline-derived CDR1 and CDR2 are GTSNPN and SVGIG (reference sequence). In DNA, the CDR3 is TGTGCCTGGACCCGGGACAGGAATCAGCCCCAGCATTTT. Its translation is CAWTRDRNQPQHF.

The sample holds many counts of this clone. This chain connects TRBV28 to TRBJ2-3; 8 bases align to TRBD2. Germline V lookup: CDR1 MDHEN, CDR2 SYDVKM. The CDR3 length is 15 residues. The V gene end was trimmed by 5 bases and the J gene end by 5 bases; junction bases not matched to a gene: 9. CDR3 region: CASSLAGGIVDTQYF. The CDR3 DNA sequence: TGTGCCAGCAGTCTGGCGGGAGGAATCGTAGATACGCAGTATTTT.

This clone was found many times. The CDR3 loop reads CASSLEGENQPQHF. CDR3 nucleotides: TGCGCCAGCAGCTTGGAAGGAGAGAATCAGCCCCAGCATTTT. The chain is built from TRBV5-1 and TRBJ1-5, with unresolved D. Germline V CDR1 and CDR2: SGHRS, YFSETQ. The CDR3 is 14 residues long. Trimming removed 0 bases at V and 4 bases at J, with 8 bases between.

This clone was detected only a few times. A much larger clone differs by one base, so this may be a read error. Other DNA sequences within the sample encode an identical CDR3. The chain uses TRBV3-1 and TRBJ2-1, with TRBD2 matching 9 bases. The CDR3 is 15 residues long. From germline, CDR1 is LGHDT and CDR2 YNNKEL (reference sequence). The CDR3 DNA follows: TGTGCCAGCAGCCCCGGGACTAGCCCGAGGGACGAGCAGTTTTTC. Protein: CASSPGTSPRDEQFF.

This clone has a handful of counts. The chain carries TRBV2 and TRBJ2-3; D gene unclear. The CDR3 contains 12 residues. The germline gives CDR1 SNHLY, CDR2 FYNNEI. The V gene lost 6 bases and the J gene lost 0 bases, with 4 bases spanning the gap. DNA for the CDR3: TGTGCCAGCAGCCTTAGCACAGATACGCAGTATTTT. Its protein is CASSLSTDTQYF. Filled out from reference TRBV2 and TRBJ2-3, the complete variable domain reads EPEVTQTPSHQVTQMGQEVILRCVPISNHLYFYWYRQILGQKVEFLVSFYNNEISEKSEIFDDQFSVERPDGSNFTLKIRSTKLEDSAMYFCASSLSTDTQYFGPGTRLTVL.